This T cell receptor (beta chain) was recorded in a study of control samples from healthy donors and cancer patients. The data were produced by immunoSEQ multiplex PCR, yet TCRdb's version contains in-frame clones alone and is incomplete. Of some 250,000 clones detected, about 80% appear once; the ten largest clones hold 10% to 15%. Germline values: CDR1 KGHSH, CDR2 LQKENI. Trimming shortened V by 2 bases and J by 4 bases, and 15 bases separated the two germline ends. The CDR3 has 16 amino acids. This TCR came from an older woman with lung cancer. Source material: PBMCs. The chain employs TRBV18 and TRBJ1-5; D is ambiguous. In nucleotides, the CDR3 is TGTGCCAGCTCACCATATTCGCCGATAGATAATCAGCCCCAGCATTTT. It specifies CASSPYSPIDNQPQHF.